This TCR beta chain is from a study of blood T cell repertoires in COVID-19 (dated by TCRdb to the early 2020s). Regarding the complete study: Collaborator samples came from the United States, Italy and Spain and covered acute and convalescent phases of COVID-19. The prospective study material was composed of cDNA or gDNA derived from T cells, B-cell-depleted T cells, or PBMCs. Subjects who had been exposed to COVID-19, were actively infected with it, or had recovered from it provided the deeply sampled blood TCRbeta repertoires that made up the dataset. A freely available public database, intended as a resource for researchers studying the immune response to SARS-CoV-2, is where the repertoires were released. The samples were drawn from the first 160 participants of the ongoing ImmuneRACE study and from some 1,300 subjects provided by 6 global collaborators. Nearly every sample came with metadata listing a de-identified subject ID, COVID-19 status, age in years and sex. Where HLA class I and class II types were available, the types were taken from metadata supplied by the sample provider, not from assay-based typing. What the authors observed across the whole study: How much clinical and demographic metadata was included differed by source and by participant, and the metadata was provided uncurated.

The germline V gene (reference sequence) yields LNHDA for CDR1 and SQIVND for CDR2. V is reduced by 1 base and J by 14 bases, leaving a spacing of 18 bases between them. The cysteine opens and the phenylalanine closes a CDR3 of 14 amino acids. Solely the CDR3 DNA is kept, with 42 bases framed from the first base. Remarks on this clone: Its antigen is not yet known. Per-base quality was not reported, and no clone a single base away is much larger than it.

Collaborating institutions collected whole blood in K2EDTA tubes following their own protocols. For TCRbeta analysis, collaborators shipped samples as frozen whole blood, isolated PBMCs, or DNA extracted from either of those sample types. TCRbeta CDR3 regions were amplified from genomic DNA by means of the immunoSEQ Assay, a bias-controlled multiplex PCR. In the paper's pipeline: Nucleated cell counts per sample were estimated from amplification of reference gene primers within the assay. To quantify the absolute abundance of each unique TCRbeta CDR3 rearrangement, sequence reads were collapsed and filtered. For each sample, productive Simpson clonality was calculated as the square root of Simpson's diversity index over productive rearrangements. The clones in this table, taken by TCRdb from immuneACCESS, are in-frame only. Not every clone is retained; where verified, under half of the shortfall comes from an unresolved V gene, and the cause of the rest is unknown. That table furnishes V, J and clone size, whereas the DNA furnished D and trimming. The sample table records about 180,000 clones; 80% to 90% of these occur just once. The ten largest make up more than 7.5% of the sample.

The sequence came from a man aged 45 to 65 with active or convalescent COVID-19. The sequence is built from TRBV19 and TRBJ2-1, with the identity of the D gene unclear. The specimen sequenced was peripheral blood. The DNA sequence is given as TGTGCCAGTAGTATAGGGGTAGTAGGAGACCTGGAGTTCTTC. Protein translation: CASSIGVVGDLEFF.